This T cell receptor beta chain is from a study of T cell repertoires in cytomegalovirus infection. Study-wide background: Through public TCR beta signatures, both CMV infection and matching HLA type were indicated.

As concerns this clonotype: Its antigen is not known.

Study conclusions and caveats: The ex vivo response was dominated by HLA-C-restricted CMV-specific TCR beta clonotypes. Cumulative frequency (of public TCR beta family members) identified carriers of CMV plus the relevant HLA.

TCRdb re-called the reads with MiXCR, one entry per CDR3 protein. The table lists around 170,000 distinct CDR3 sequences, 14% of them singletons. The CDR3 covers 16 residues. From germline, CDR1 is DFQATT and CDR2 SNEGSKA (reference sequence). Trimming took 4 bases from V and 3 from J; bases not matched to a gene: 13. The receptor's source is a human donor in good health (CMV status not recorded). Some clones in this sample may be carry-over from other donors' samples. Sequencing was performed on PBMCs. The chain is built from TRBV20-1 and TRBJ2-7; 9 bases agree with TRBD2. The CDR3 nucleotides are TGCAGTGCTACCAGGGGGGGACTAGCCGGTGTCTACGAGCAGTACTTC. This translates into CSATRGGLAGVYEQYF.